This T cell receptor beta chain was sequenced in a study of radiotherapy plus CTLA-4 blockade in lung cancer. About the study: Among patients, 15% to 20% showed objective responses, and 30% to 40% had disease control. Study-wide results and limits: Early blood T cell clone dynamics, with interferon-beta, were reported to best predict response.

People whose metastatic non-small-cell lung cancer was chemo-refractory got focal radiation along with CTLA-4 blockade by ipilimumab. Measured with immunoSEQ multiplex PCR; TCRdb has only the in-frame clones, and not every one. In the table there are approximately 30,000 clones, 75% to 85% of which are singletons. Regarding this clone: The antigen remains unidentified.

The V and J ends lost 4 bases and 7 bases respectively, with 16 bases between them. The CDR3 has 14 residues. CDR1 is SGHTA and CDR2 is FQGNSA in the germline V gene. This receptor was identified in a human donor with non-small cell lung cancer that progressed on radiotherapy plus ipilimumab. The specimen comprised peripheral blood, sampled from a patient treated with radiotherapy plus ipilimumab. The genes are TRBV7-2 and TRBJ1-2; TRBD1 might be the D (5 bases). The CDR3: CASSSEAGLSGYTF. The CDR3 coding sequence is TGTGCCAGCAGCTCAGAGGCAGGGCTGAGTGGCTACACCTTC.